This T cell receptor (beta chain) was profiled in a study of blood T cell repertoires in COVID-19 (dated by TCRdb to 2019 to 2021). For the study in its entirety: The collaborator samples originated in the United States, Italy and Spain and spanned the acute and convalescent phases of COVID-19. The prospective study material was composed of cDNA or gDNA derived from T cells, B-cell-depleted T cells, or PBMCs. Deeply sampled blood TCRbeta repertoires from subjects exposed to, actively infected with, or recovered from COVID-19 were included in the dataset. The repertoires were released in a freely available public database intended as a resource for research on the immune response to SARS-CoV-2. Samples were obtained from the ongoing ImmuneRACE study (first 160 participants) and from 1,000 to 1,500 subjects provided by 6 global collaborators. The sample metadata nearly always contained a de-identified subject ID, COVID-19 status, age in years and sex. Where available, HLA class I and class II types were taken from metadata supplied by the sample provider and were not determined by assay-based typing. Broader findings and caveats from the paper: The quantity of clinical and demographic metadata differed by source and by participant and was supplied without curation.

This clone was observed a single time. Its antigen is currently not known. Per-base qualities were not stored, and no clone one base away is much larger. Participants in the prospective study were enrolled through a virtual design, were aged about 18 to 89 years, and lived in approximately 24 United States geographic areas. In the prospective study, participants were assigned to cohorts based on the clinical history participants reported in a screening survey and a study questionnaire. Recovered participants in ImmuneRACE Cohort 3 were defined by two consecutive negative NP/OP PCR tests, clearance by a healthcare professional, or resolution of symptoms. Each participant in the prospective study had whole blood, serum and a nasopharyngeal or oropharyngeal swab collected by mobile phlebotomists. Participants in the prospective study had the option to provide additional blood draws and questionnaires over a roughly 2-month period. Before DNA extraction, prospective study blood samples were shipped either frozen or at room temperature.

Based on the germline V gene, the CDR1 and CDR2 sequences are SNHLY and FYNNEI. Relative to germline, V is 7 bases shorter and J is 5 bases shorter, with 11 bases between their ends. The CDR3 sequence holds 12 residues, the cysteine and phenylalanine included. Only the CDR3 DNA is retained, 36 bases long and in frame from the first base. TCRbeta CDR3 regions were amplified from genomic DNA by means of the immunoSEQ Assay, a bias-controlled multiplex PCR. Concerning the study's data processing: Nucleated cell counts per sample were estimated from amplification of reference gene primers within the assay. To quantify the absolute abundance of each unique TCRbeta CDR3 rearrangement, sequence reads were collapsed and filtered. For each sample, productive Simpson clonality was calculated by taking the square root of Simpson's diversity index across productive rearrangements. TCRdb obtained this table from immuneACCESS and retained in-frame rearrangements with V and J assigned. These tables miss some clones; where compared with another copy, unresolved V genes account for less than half of the shortfall, and the remainder is unexplained. The V and J calls and clone size were taken over from that table, and D and trimming were inferred from the DNA. This sample lists roughly 300,000 clones; around 85% were detected once. The biggest ten clones account for about 2.5% of the sample.

The source material was PBMCs or T cells enriched from blood (not recorded which). The TCR comes from a woman in her 50s who had recovered from COVID-19. The chain employs TRBV2 and TRBJ1-1; the D gene identity is not certain. The CDR3 has the sequence CASTPVVTEAFF. The DNA sequence is given as TGTGCCAGCACCCCGGTCGTAACTGAAGCTTTCTTT.